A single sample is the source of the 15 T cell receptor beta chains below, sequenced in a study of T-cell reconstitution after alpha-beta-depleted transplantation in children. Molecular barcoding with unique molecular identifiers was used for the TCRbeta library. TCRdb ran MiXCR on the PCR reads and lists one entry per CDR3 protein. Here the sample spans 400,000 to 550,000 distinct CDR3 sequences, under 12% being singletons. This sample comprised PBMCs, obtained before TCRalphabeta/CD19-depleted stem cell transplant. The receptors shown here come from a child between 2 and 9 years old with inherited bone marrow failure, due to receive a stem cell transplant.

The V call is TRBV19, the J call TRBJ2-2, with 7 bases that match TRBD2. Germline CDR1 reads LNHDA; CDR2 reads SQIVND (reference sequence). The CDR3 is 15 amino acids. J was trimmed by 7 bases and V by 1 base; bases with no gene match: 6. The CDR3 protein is CASSIAGGSYGELFF. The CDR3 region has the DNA TGTGCCAGTAGTATAGCCGGCGGGAGCTACGGGGAGCTGTTTTTT. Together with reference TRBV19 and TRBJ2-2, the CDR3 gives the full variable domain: DGGITQSPKYLFRKEGQNVTLSCEQNLNHDAMYWYRQDPGQGLRLIYYSQIVNDFQKGDIAEGYSVSREKKESFPLTVTSAQKNPTAFYLCASSIAGGSYGELFFGEGSRLTVL.

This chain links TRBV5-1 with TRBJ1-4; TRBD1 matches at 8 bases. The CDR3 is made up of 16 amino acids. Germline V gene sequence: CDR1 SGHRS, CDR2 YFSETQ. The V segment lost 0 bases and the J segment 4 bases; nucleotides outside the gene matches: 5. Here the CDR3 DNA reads TGCGCCAGCAGCTTGGTCTCACAGGGGGGTAATGAAAAACTGTTTTTT. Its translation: CASSLVSQGGNEKLFF.

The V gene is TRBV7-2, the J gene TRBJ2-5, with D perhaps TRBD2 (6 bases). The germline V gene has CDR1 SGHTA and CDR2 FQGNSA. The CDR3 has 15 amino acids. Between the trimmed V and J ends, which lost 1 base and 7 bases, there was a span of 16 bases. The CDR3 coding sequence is TGTGCCAGCAGCTTAGAGGCTCTCACAGCGGGGACCCAGTACTTC. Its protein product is CASSLEALTAGTQYF. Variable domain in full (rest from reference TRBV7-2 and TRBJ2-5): GAGVSQSPSNKVTEKGKDVELRCDPISGHTALYWYRQSLGQGLEFLIYFQGNSAPDKSGLPSDRFSAERTGGSVSTLTIQRTQQEDSAVYLCASSLEALTAGTQYFGPGTRLLVL.

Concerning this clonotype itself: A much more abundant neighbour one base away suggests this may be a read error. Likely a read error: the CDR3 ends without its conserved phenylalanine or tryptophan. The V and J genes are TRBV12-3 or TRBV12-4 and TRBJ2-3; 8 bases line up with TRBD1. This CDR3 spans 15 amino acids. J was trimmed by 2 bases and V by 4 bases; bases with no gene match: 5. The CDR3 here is CASSYWTGTTDTQYL. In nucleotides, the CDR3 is TGTGCCAGCAGTTATTGGACAGGGACCACAGATACGCAGTATCTT.

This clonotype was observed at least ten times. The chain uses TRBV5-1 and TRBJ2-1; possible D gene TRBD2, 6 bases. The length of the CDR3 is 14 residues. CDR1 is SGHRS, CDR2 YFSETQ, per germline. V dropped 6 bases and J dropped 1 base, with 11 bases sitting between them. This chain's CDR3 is CASKFGGSYNEQFF. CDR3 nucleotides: TGCGCCAGCAAGTTTGGGGGGTCCTACAATGAGCAGTTCTTC. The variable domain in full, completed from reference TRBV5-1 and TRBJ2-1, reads KAGVTQTPRYLIKTRGQQVTLSCSPISGHRSVSWYQQTPGQGLQFLFEYFSETQRNKGNFPGRFSGRQFSNSRSEMNVSTLELGDSALYLCASKFGGSYNEQFFGPGTRLTVL.

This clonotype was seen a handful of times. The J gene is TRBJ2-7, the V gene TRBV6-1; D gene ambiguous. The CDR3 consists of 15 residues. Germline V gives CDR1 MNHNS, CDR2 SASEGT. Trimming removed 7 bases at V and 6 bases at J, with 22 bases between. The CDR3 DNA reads TGTGCCAGCACCATAAACCTCAGAGGAGACGGCGAGCAGTACTTC. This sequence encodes CASTINLRGDGEQYF.

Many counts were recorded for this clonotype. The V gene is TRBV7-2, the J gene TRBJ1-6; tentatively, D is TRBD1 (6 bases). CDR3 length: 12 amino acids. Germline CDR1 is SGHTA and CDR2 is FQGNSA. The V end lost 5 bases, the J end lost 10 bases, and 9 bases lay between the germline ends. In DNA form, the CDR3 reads TGTGCCAGCAGCGTACAGGGCTCACCCCTCCACTTT. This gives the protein CASSVQGSPLHF. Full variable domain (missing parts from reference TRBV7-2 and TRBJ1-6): GAGVSQSPSNKVTEKGKDVELRCDPISGHTALYWYRQSLGQGLEFLIYFQGNSAPDKSGLPSDRFSAERTGGSVSTLTIQRTQQEDSAVYLCASSVQGSPLHFGNGTRLTVT.

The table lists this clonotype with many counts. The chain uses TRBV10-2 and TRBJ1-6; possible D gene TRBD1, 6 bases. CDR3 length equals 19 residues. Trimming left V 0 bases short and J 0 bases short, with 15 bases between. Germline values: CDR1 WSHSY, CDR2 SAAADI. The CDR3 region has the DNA TGCGCCAGCAGTGAGTCTCTTTACGGGGGCAGCTCCTATAATTCACCCCTCCACTTT. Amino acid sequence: CASSESLYGGSSYNSPLHF.

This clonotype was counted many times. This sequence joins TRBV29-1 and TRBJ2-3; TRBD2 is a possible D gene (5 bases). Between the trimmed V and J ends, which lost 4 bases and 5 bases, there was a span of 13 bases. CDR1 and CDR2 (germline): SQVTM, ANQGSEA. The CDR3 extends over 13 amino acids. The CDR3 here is CSVGWGDVDTQYF. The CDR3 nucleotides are TGCAGCGTTGGCTGGGGAGACGTAGATACGCAGTATTTT.

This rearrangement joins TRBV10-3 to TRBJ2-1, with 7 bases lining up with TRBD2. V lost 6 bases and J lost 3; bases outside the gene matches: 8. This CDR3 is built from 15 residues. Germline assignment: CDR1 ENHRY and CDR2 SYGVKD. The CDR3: CAIRVAGEGYNEQFF. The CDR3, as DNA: TGTGCCATCAGAGTAGCGGGCGAGGGCTACAATGAGCAGTTCTTC.

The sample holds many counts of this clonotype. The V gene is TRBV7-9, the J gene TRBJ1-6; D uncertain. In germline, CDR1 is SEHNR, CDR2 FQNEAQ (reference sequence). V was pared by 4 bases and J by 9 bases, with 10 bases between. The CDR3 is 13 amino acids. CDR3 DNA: TGTGCCAGCAGCTCCGGGAATGGTTCACCCCTCCACTTT. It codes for CASSSGNGSPLHF.

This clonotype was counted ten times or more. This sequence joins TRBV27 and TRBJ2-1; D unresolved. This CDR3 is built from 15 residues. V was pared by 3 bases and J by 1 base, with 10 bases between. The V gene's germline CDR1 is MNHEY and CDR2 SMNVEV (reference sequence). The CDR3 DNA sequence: TGTGCCAGCAGTTTGGTGGTAGCATCCTACAATGAGCAGTTCTTC. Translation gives CASSLVVASYNEQFF.

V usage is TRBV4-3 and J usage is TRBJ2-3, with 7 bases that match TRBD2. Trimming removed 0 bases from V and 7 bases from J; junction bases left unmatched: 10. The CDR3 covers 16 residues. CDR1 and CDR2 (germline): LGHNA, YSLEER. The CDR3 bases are TGCGCCAGCAGCCAAGATCTCAGCGGGATTCTACATACGCAGTATTTT. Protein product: CASSQDLSGILHTQYF.

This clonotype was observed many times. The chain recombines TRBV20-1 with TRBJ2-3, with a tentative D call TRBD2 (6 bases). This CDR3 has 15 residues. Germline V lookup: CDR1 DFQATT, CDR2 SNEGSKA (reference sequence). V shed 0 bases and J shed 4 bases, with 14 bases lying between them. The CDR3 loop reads CSARDFGGVADTQYF. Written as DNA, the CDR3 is TGCAGTGCTAGAGATTTCGGCGGGGTGGCAGATACGCAGTATTTT.

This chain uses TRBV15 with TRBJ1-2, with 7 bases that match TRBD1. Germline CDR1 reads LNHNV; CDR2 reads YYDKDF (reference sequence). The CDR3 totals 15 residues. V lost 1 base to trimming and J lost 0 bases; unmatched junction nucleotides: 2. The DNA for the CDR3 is TGTGCCACCAGCAGAGGGGGGACAGCTAACTATGGCTACACCTTC. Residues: CATSRGGTANYGYTF.